This TCR beta chain was captured in a study of T cell changes during pregnancy in multiple sclerosis. Germline V lookup: CDR1 SGHRS, CDR2 YFSETQ. The length of the CDR3 is 18 residues. The V end was cut by 0 bases, the J end by 4 bases, with 22 bases between. TCRdb's copy holds only in-frame clones and misses some; the assay was immunoSEQ multiplex PCR. The sample gives 43,000 or so clones, 92% of which show up once; 2% to 2.5% is in the top ten. The clonotype comes from a female donor with multiple sclerosis, enrolled in a pregnancy study. The sequencing used peripheral blood, collected in the third trimester of pregnancy. The chain combines TRBV5-1 with TRBJ2-5, with a tentative D call TRBD1 (6 bases). The CDR3 protein is CASSLAVSRASGVETQYF. The CDR3 nucleotides read TGCGCCAGCAGCTTGGCCGTCTCGCGGGCCTCAGGGGTAGAGACCCAGTACTTC.